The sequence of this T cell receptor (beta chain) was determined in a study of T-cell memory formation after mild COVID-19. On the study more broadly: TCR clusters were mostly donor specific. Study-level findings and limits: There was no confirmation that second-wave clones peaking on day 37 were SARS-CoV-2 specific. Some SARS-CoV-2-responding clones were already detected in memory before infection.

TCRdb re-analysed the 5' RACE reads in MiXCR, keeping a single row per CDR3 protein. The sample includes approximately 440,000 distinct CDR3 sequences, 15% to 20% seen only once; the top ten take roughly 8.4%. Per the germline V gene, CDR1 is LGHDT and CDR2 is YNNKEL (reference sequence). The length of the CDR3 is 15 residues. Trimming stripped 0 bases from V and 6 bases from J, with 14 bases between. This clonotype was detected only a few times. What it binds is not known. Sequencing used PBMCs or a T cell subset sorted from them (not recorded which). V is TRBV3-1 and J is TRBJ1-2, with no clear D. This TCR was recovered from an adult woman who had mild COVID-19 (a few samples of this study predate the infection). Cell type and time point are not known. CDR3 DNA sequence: TGTGCCAGCAGCCAAGATTTTGAGGTTTCGAATGGCTACACCTTC. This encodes CASSQDFEVSNGYTF.